These T cell receptor beta chains were read from a single sample in a study of CD8+ T cells in alopecia areata. Assay used: immunoSEQ multiplex PCR; TCRdb lists only in-frame clones, some missing. Of roughly 140,000 clones in the sample, less than 65% were seen once. Sequenced input: CD8+ T cells sorted from blood. All receptors derive from a human donor in good health. CDR3s include the opening cysteine and the closing phenylalanine or tryptophan. The D gene is left open where the match is weak. Expanded clones get a size class; other rows say once, few or many, or leave the size out.

-	-	TRBV6-5	TRBJ2-1	TGTGCCAGCAGTTACGGCGGTGGCCTCGGCAATGAGCAGTTCTTC	CASSYGGGLGNEQFF
-	-	TRBV25-1	TRBJ2-7	TGTGCCAGCACGGGTAGCGAGCAGTACTTC	CASTGSEQYF
few	-	TRBV29-1	TRBJ1-1	TGCAGCGTGCACAGGGACACTGAAGCTTTCTTT	CSVHRDTEAFF
-	-	TRBV14	TRBJ2-7	TGTGCCAGCAGCCAAGGGCAGACCTACGAGCAGTACTTC	CASSQGQTYEQYF
few	TRBD2	TRBV2	TRBJ2-1	TGTGCCAGCTCGGGAGGGCCCGGGCAGTTCTTC	CASSGGPGQFF
-	-	TRBV29-1	TRBJ1-4	TGCAGCGTTGTGGGGCGCCCGGAAAAACTGTTTTTT	CSVVGRPEKLFF
few	TRBD2	TRBV27	TRBJ2-7	TGTGCCAGCAGTGCCCATACTAGCGGGAGGGACTACGAGCAGTACTTC	CASSAHTSGRDYEQYF
few	-	TRBV29-1	TRBJ2-7	TGCAGCGTCATGGACTACGAGCAGTACTTC	CSVMDYEQYF
-	TRBD1	TRBV2	TRBJ2-2	TGTGCCAGCATTCACCCAGGGGACAGGTACACCGGGGAGCTGTTTTTT	CASIHPGDRYTGELFF
once	TRBD2	TRBV25-1	TRBJ2-2	TGTGCCAGCACGGGGGAGGGCGGGGAGCTGTTTTTT	CASTGEGGELFF
-	-	TRBV15	TRBJ1-2	TGTGCCACCAGCAGAGATGTGGGAAGAGGCTACACCTTC	CATSRDVGRGYTF
few	-	TRBV11-2	TRBJ2-7	TGTGCCAGCAGCTTACAGGGAAGCTCCTACGAGCAGTACTTC	CASSLQGSSYEQYF
-	-	TRBV29-1	TRBJ2-3	TGCAGCGCCCAGAGCAGTGACGAACTGACTGCCTTCAGAGATACGCAGTATTTT	CSAQSSDELTAFRDTQYF
-	-	TRBV29-1	TRBJ2-7	TGCAGCGTTGAAGTTCGAAGTACAGCCTACGAGCAGTACTTC	CSVEVRSTAYEQYF
-	TRBD2	TRBV5-6	TRBJ2-5	TGTGCCAGCAGGATCCGGGCTAGCGGGAGGTGGGAGACCCAGTACTTC	CASRIRASGRWETQYF
few	-	TRBV29-1	TRBJ2-1	TGCAGCGCGCTTTCGGTAAACGGGAATGAGCAGTTCTTC	CSALSVNGNEQFF
-	-	TRBV27	TRBJ1-1	TGTGCCAGCAGTTTAGGTCCAAACACTGAAGCTTTCTTT	CASSLGPNTEAFF
once	-	TRBV2	TRBJ2-7	TGTGCCAGCGGGATCAAAACCTACGAGCAGTACTTC	CASGIKTYEQYF
-	-	TRBV12-5	TRBJ1-5	TGTGCTAGTTCGACAAGCCTTCAGCCCCAGCATTTT	CASSTSLQPQHF
-	-	TRBV4-1	TRBJ2-2	TGCGCCAGCAGCCAAGCCAGTGGAAGTATCGGGGAGCTGTTTTTT	CASSQASGSIGELFF
few	-	TRBV2	TRBJ2-6	TGTGCCTTCCTCCCAGGGGCCAACGTCCTGACTTTC	CAFLPGANVLTF
-	-	TRBV2	TRBJ2-7	TGTGCCAGCTTTGGGGGTTCCTACGAGCAGTACTTC	CASFGGSYEQYF
-	-	TRBV2	TRBJ1-2	TGTGCCAGCAAAAAGTGGGAGGAGTATGGCTACACCTTC	CASKKWEEYGYTF
-	-	TRBV7-8	TRBJ2-7	TGTGCCAGCACCCCGGGCGGGGACCTCTACGAGCAGTACTTC	CASTPGGDLYEQYF
-	TRBD1	TRBV7-8	TRBJ2-7	TGTGCCAGCAGCCCCGGGACAGCTGGCTACGAGCAGTACTTC	CASSPGTAGYEQYF
-	TRBD1	TRBV7-9	TRBJ2-5	TGTGCCAGCAGCCCACCCGAGACAGGGGAAAGGGAGACCCAGTACTTC	CASSPPETGERETQYF
-	-	TRBV29-1	TRBJ1-5	TGCAGCGTTGAAGAGGAGGGTGTAGGTCAGCCCCAGCATTTT	CSVEEEGVGQPQHF
few	-	TRBV6-5	TRBJ2-2	TGTGCCAGCAGTTACTTCATGGCGCGAGGCACCGGGGAGCTGTTTTTT	CASSYFMARGTGELFF
few	TRBD1	TRBV4-1	TRBJ2-7	TGCGCCAGCAGCCAAGATGGTGTGGGACAGGGGTACGAGCAGTACTTC	CASSQDGVGQGYEQYF
once	-	TRBV9	TRBJ2-2	TGTGCCAGCAGCCGGACATCGGCCGGGGAGCTGTTTTTT	CASSRTSAGELFF
-	-	TRBV2	TRBJ2-4	TGTGCCAGCAGTGCGGGAAACATTCAGTACTTC	CASSAGNIQYF
-	-	TRBV13	TRBJ2-5	TGTGCCAGCAGCACCCGGGGAGGCCAAGAGACCCAGTACTTC	CASSTRGGQETQYF
-	TRBD2	TRBV14	TRBJ2-7	TGTGCCAGCAGCCAACATAGCGGGATTAGTGGAAACGAGCAGTACTTC	CASSQHSGISGNEQYF
few	TRBD2	TRBV6-4	TRBJ2-1	TGTGCCAGCAGTGCTAGCGGGTACAATGAGCAGTTCTTC	CASSASGYNEQFF
few	TRBD2	TRBV7-9	TRBJ2-7	TGTGCCAGCAGCCCATCGGTGGGGGGGAAAACCTACGAGCAGTACTTC	CASSPSVGGKTYEQYF
-	-	TRBV29-1	TRBJ1-2	TGCAGCGTTGTGACTCGGGCTGGCTACACCTTC	CSVVTRAGYTF
few	TRBD1	TRBV19	TRBJ1-2	TGTGCCAGTAGTAGCACAGGGGTGGATGGCTACACCTTC	CASSSTGVDGYTF